These 23 T cell receptor beta chains came from one sample sequenced in a study of T-cell memory formation after mild COVID-19. TCRdb independently ran MiXCR on the 5' RACE reads; one entry per CDR3 protein. Of roughly 600,000 distinct CDR3 sequences listed, more than 15% are singletons. Material: PBMCs or a T cell subset sorted from them (not recorded which). Every receptor here comes from an adult woman who had mild COVID-19 (a few samples of this study predate the infection). Cell type and time point are not known.

This clonotype was recorded a few times. J is TRBJ2-7 and V is TRBV11-2; 8 bases are shared with TRBD2. The CDR3 extends over 16 amino acids. V shed 4 bases and J 0 bases; nucleotides not matched to a gene: 8. From germline, CDR1 is SGHAT and CDR2 FQNNGV. CDR3 region: CASSSFIAGTSYEQYF. CDR3 bases: TGTGCCAGCAGCTCTTTCATAGCGGGAACCTCCTACGAGCAGTACTTC.

The CDR3 nucleotides read TGTGCCAGCAGACCGGAACTCACAGATACGCAGTATTTT. This sequence encodes CASRPELTDTQYF. The J gene is TRBJ2-3, the V gene TRBV12-3 or TRBV12-4; D gene unclear. This CDR3 is built from 13 residues. Trimming took off 6 bases at V and 2 bases at J, with 9 bases between the two ends.

The V call is TRBV6-5, the J call TRBJ1-3, with 7 bases that match TRBD1. V was clipped by 0 bases and J by 0 bases; unmatched bases: 8. CDR1 and CDR2 (germline): MNHEY, SVGAGI. The CDR3 covers 18 residues. CDR3 DNA sequence: TGTGCCAGCAGTTACTCGAACCGGGACAGCGACTCTGGAAACACCATATATTTT. Translated, it gives CASSYSNRDSDSGNTIYF.

The table lists this clonotype with a few counts. This chain connects TRBV7-8 to TRBJ1-1; no clear D gene. CDR1 SGHVS and CDR2 FQNEAQ come from the germline V gene. CDR3 length equals 16 residues. Between the trimmed V and J ends, which lost 3 bases and 1 base, there was a span of 15 bases. CDR3 residues: CASSFDYRWENTEAFF. CDR3 DNA sequence: TGTGCCAGCAGCTTCGATTATAGGTGGGAGAACACTGAAGCTTTCTTT.

This clonotype was found a few times. The CDR3 DNA reads as TGCGCCAGCAGCCAAGAACACTTCTTCACAGATACGCAGTATTTT. Translation gives CASSQEHFFTDTQYF. The chain uses TRBV4-3 and TRBJ2-3; no clear D. The germline V gene encodes CDR1 LGHNA and CDR2 YSLEER. The CDR3 extends over 15 amino acids. V was shortened by 0 bases and J by 2 bases, with 9 bases between the two germline ends.

The sample holds a few counts of this clonotype. The chain links TRBV5-6 to TRBJ1-1; D is uncertain. The CDR3 loop spans 14 amino acids. Germline values: CDR1 SGHDT, CDR2 YYEEEE. V was pared by 2 bases and J by 0 bases, with 8 bases between. CDR3 in amino acids: CASSFTAMNTEAFF. DNA of the CDR3: TGTGCCAGCAGCTTCACAGCCATGAACACTGAAGCTTTCTTT. Full variable domain (rest looked up from reference TRBV5-6 and TRBJ1-1): DAGVTQSPTHLIKTRGQQVTLRCSPKSGHDTVSWYQQALGQGPQFIFQYYEEEERQRGNFPDRFSGHQFPNYSSELNVNALLLGDSALYLCASSFTAMNTEAFFGQGTRLTVV.

The chain uses TRBV7-8 and TRBJ2-3, with TRBD2 matching over 16 bases. With 4 bases clipped from V and 6 bases from J, the junction kept 13 bases outside the gene matches. CDR1 is SGHVS, CDR2 FQNEAQ, per germline. The CDR3 runs to 19 residues. CDR3 nucleotide sequence: TGTGCCAGCAGCTCAGGGACTAGCGGGAGGGCCAGAAATACCGATACGCAGTATTTT. As protein: CASSSGTSGRARNTDTQYF.

V usage is TRBV5-1 and J usage is TRBJ1-6; perhaps TRBD1 as D (6 bases). CDR3 length: 14 amino acids. CDR1 and CDR2 from the germline V gene are SGHRS and YFSETQ. The ends were cut back, 4 bases at V and 5 bases at J, with 10 bases in the middle. The CDR3: CASSRDKNNSPLHF. CDR3 in DNA: TGCGCCAGCAGCCGGGACAAAAATAATTCACCCCTCCACTTT.

This chain links TRBV20-1 with TRBJ1-3; weak D call: TRBD1 (6 bases). The germline gives CDR1 DFQATT, CDR2 SNEGSKA (reference sequence). The CDR3 covers 15 residues. V was trimmed by 6 bases and J by 0 bases, leaving 15 bases between them. This CDR3 reads CSADSQGTSGNTIYF. In nucleotides, the CDR3 is TGCAGTGCCGATTCCCAGGGGACCTCTGGAAACACCATATATTTT.

The chain employs TRBV12-3 or TRBV12-4 and TRBJ1-5; D remains unclear. With 5 bases removed from V and 5 bases from J, the gap between germline ends came to 13 bases. The CDR3 totals 14 residues. This CDR3 is CASSRYMIHQPQHF. In DNA form, the CDR3 reads TGTGCCAGCAGTCGATACATGATACATCAGCCCCAGCATTTT.

The chain uses TRBV4-1 and TRBJ2-7; 8 bases are shared with TRBD1. Germline trimming cut 0 bases from V and 3 bases from J; bases unmatched to any gene: 7. CDR1 and CDR2 (germline): MGHRA, YSYEKL. This CDR3 region has 16 residues. CDR3 coding DNA: TGCGCCAGCAGCCAAGAGCAGTCAGGGGGCTTCTACGAGCAGTACTTC. Its translation is CASSQEQSGGFYEQYF.

The V and J genes are TRBV12-3 or TRBV12-4 and TRBJ2-2; weak D call: TRBD1 (5 bases). CDR3 size: 14 residues. V was shortened by 1 base and J by 4 bases, with 7 bases between the two germline ends. For the CDR3, the DNA is TGTGCCAGCAGTTTAGGACAGTTCACCGGGGAGCTGTTTTTT. Its translation: CASSLGQFTGELFF.

The J gene is TRBJ2-7, the V gene TRBV12-3 or TRBV12-4, with D perhaps matching TRBD2 (5 bases). The CDR3 consists of 12 residues. The V end was cut by 5 bases, the J end by 6 bases, with 11 bases between. The CDR3 sequence is CASSDYSREQYF. CDR3 coding DNA: TGTGCCAGCAGTGACTACTCTCGCGAGCAGTACTTC.

A few counts support this clonotype. The rearrangement joins TRBV3-1 to TRBJ2-3, with 10 bases that match TRBD2. This CDR3 region has 17 residues. Germline V gene sequence: CDR1 LGHDT, CDR2 YNNKEL (reference sequence). The V segment lost 0 bases and the J segment 1 base; nucleotides outside the gene matches: 4. The CDR3 DNA reads as TGTGCCAGCAGCCAAGAATGGACTAGCGGACGCACAGATACGCAGTATTTT. This sequence encodes CASSQEWTSGRTDTQYF.

This clonotype was seen a handful of times. J is TRBJ2-5 and V is TRBV5-1, with 7 bases lining up with TRBD2. Trimming removed 8 bases from V and 3 bases from J; junction bases left unmatched: 10. The CDR3 sequence is 14 residues long. The germline gives CDR1 SGHRS, CDR2 YFSETQ. Here the CDR3 reads CASRTFGGEETQYF. CDR3 in DNA: TGCGCCAGTAGAACGTTTGGGGGGGAAGAGACCCAGTACTTC.

The chain carries TRBV4-1 and TRBJ1-6; the match to TRBD1 covers 7 bases. V was clipped by 5 bases and J by 13 bases; unmatched bases: 20. CDR3 length equals 17 residues. CDR1 and CDR2 (germline): MGHRA, YSYEKL. CDR3 sequence reads: CASSTPPRGTDRGPLHF. The DNA for the CDR3 is TGCGCCAGCAGCACCCCCCCTCGGGGGACAGATAGGGGGCCCCTCCACTTT.

This clonotype was seen more than once but under ten times. The chain combines TRBV5-1 with TRBJ2-1; D assignment may be TRBD1 or TRBD2 (5 bases each). The germline gives CDR1 SGHRS, CDR2 YFSETQ. This CDR3 is 14 amino acids long. V was shortened by 4 bases and J by 7 bases, with 15 bases between the two germline ends. CDR3 in amino acids: CASSVNSGTNEQFF. As DNA, the CDR3 is TGCGCCAGCAGCGTGAACTCCGGGACGAATGAGCAGTTCTTC.

This clonotype was counted a few times. V usage is TRBV18 and J usage is TRBJ2-5; tentatively, D is TRBD1 (6 bases). Per germline, CDR1 KGHSH and CDR2 LQKENI. The CDR3 has 15 residues. V was trimmed by 4 bases and J by 4 bases, leaving 16 bases between them. CDR3 bases: TGTGCCAGCTCACTCCTCCCCAGGGGCGGAGAGACCCAGTACTTC. It is translated as CASSLLPRGGETQYF.

This clonotype has more than one count but fewer than ten. This chain joins TRBV7-2 and TRBJ2-1; D ambiguous. Germline-derived CDR1 and CDR2 are SGHTA and FQGNSA. The CDR3 spans 15 residues. V gave up 2 bases and J gave up 7 bases, with 15 bases separating them. The CDR3 protein is CASSLSWVDGNEQFF. CDR3 nucleotides: TGTGCCAGCAGCTTATCGTGGGTCGACGGAAATGAGCAGTTCTTC.

The J gene is TRBJ2-1, the V gene TRBV4-2; 8 bases line up with TRBD2. The junction had 14 bases not matched to a gene; V was cut back by 0 bases and J by 7 bases. The CDR3 length is 18 residues. Germline loops: CDR1 LGHNA, CDR2 YNFKEQ. The CDR3 is CASSQELNGRVRGNEQFF. In nucleotides, the CDR3 is TGTGCCAGCAGCCAAGAGCTAAACGGGAGGGTCCGCGGAAATGAGCAGTTCTTC.

This clonotype has only a few counts. The rearrangement links TRBV6-2 or TRBV6-3 to TRBJ2-3; TRBD2 is a possible D gene (5 bases). Germline V lookup: CDR1 MNHEY, CDR2 SVGEGT. CDR3 length: 19 amino acids. With 2 bases removed from V and 3 bases from J, the gap between germline ends came to 24 bases. CDR3: CASSYRKPASGRRTDTQYF. Here the CDR3 DNA reads TGTGCCAGCAGTTACCGAAAACCCGCCTCGGGGAGAAGGACAGATACGCAGTATTTT.

This clonotype has more than one count but fewer than ten. The J gene is TRBJ2-7, the V gene TRBV20-1; D possibly uses TRBD1 or TRBD2 (6 bases each). From germline, CDR1 is DFQATT and CDR2 SNEGSKA (reference sequence). Trimming shortened V by 2 bases and J by 0 bases, and 14 bases separated the two germline ends. The CDR3 sequence is 15 residues long. CDR3 loop: CSARSGGSSSYEQYF. The CDR3 nucleotides are TGCAGTGCTAGATCCGGGGGCAGTTCCTCCTACGAGCAGTACTTC.

This clonotype has just a few counts. The V and J genes are TRBV12-3 or TRBV12-4 and TRBJ1-3, with TRBD1 as a possible D gene (5 bases). CDR3 length: 15 residues. Trimming removed 5 bases from V and 0 bases from J, with 11 bases in between. CDR3: CASSQTESSGNTIYF. In nucleotides, the CDR3 is TGTGCCAGCAGTCAGACAGAATCCTCTGGAAACACCATATATTTT.